The source of this T cell receptor (beta chain) is a study of cytomegalovirus exposure and HLA in healthy donors. Study information: The 110 or so validation repertoires used the same platform as the 666 first-cohort repertoires, a later analysis reported.

Libraries were prepared by immunoSEQ multiplex PCR; TCRdb keeps only in-frame clonotypes and omits some of them. The profile covers 150,000 to 200,000 clones, with around 80% appearing a single time and around 1.2% taken by the ten largest. This CDR3 region has 14 residues. With V trimmed by 6 bases and J by 5 bases, 7 bases remained unmatched. Germline V gives CDR1 MNHEY, CDR2 SVGAGI. Comments on this clone: No antigen is known for it.

Broader study findings: A subsequent analysis found that TCR clusters from the first cohort also tended to co-occur in the roughly 120 validation repertoires, with roughly 95% of cluster scores above 0. Reported results showed that the classifier diagnosed cytomegalovirus status with high specificity and sensitivity. Most TCR sequences showed up rarely, but some public TCRs showed up in many donors.

Material for sequencing was PBMCs. This clonotype was obtained from a woman in her 30s in good health and CMV-seronegative. The genes are TRBV6-5 and TRBJ1-1, with 9 bases identical to TRBD1. In nucleotides, the CDR3 is TGTGCCAGCAGCACCAGACAGGGGGGAACTGAAGCTTTCTTT. Its translation is CASSTRQGGTEAFF.